These 17 T cell receptor beta chains originate from one sample sequenced in a study of OX40 agonist ivuxolimab in advanced cancers. Here immunoSEQ multiplex PCR was the method, and the copy in TCRdb shows in-frame clones only, minus some. The sample gives tens of thousands of clones, 92% of which show up once; about 0.6% is in the top ten. The sample was CD4+ or CD8+ T cells sorted from blood, taken in a trial of the OX40 agonist ivuxolimab. These receptors all come from an adult with an advanced solid tumor such as melanoma, head and neck, liver or kidney cancer.

The V and J genes are TRBV6-6 and TRBJ1-5, with a weak D call TRBD1 (5 bases). The CDR3 extends over 15 amino acids. The V and J ends lost 2 bases and 6 bases respectively, with 14 bases between them. Germline assignment: CDR1 MNHNY and CDR2 SVGAGI (reference sequence). CDR3 region: CASSYQGSEGQPQHF. The CDR3 coding sequence is TGTGCCAGCAGTTACCAGGGTTCAGAGGGTCAGCCCCAGCATTTT.

This chain joins TRBV10-1 and TRBJ1-4; no clear D. Germline CDR1 reads WNHNN; CDR2 reads SYGVQD (reference sequence). The V end was cut by 7 bases, the J end by 8 bases, with 8 bases between. The CDR3 has 11 amino acids. The CDR3 protein is CASTAREKLFF. The CDR3 coding sequence is TGCGCCAGCACGGCCCGGGAAAAACTGTTTTTT.

The V gene is TRBV9, the J gene TRBJ2-2, with 7 bases that match TRBD1. The CDR3 spans 16 residues. The germline CDR1 and CDR2 sequences are SGDLS and YYNGEE. The trim removed 0 bases at V and 2 bases at J, leaving 4 bases unmatched. The CDR3 loop reads CASSVATGANTGELFF. In DNA, the CDR3 is TGTGCCAGCAGCGTAGCTACAGGGGCAAACACCGGGGAGCTGTTTTTT.

V gene TRBV19 combines with J gene TRBJ2-1; no clear D gene. CDR1 LNHDA and CDR2 SQIVND come from the germline V gene (reference sequence). This CDR3 contains 14 residues. V dropped 5 bases and J dropped 7 bases, with 15 bases sitting between them. CDR3 sequence: CASSLGRLGNEQFF. As DNA, the CDR3 is TGTGCCAGTAGTTTAGGAAGGCTGGGGAATGAGCAGTTCTTC.

This clone was counted a few times. The chain carries TRBV11-2 and TRBJ2-7; unclear D gene. V lost 2 bases, J lost 3 bases, and 14 bases lay in between. The CDR3 runs to 15 residues. Germline V gene data show CDR1 as SGHAT and CDR2 as FQNNGV. The chain's CDR3 is CASSLWQRANYEQYF. For the CDR3, the DNA is TGTGCCAGCAGCTTATGGCAGCGAGCTAACTACGAGCAGTACTTC.

The rearrangement links TRBV29-1 to TRBJ1-1, with 7 bases identical to TRBD1. The CDR3 consists of 13 residues. Germline V CDR1 and CDR2: SQVTM, ANQGSEA. J lost 6 bases, V lost 4 bases, and 8 bases had no gene match. CDR3 sequence reads: CSVVRGGGAEAFF. In nucleotides, the CDR3 is TGCAGCGTTGTCAGGGGGGGAGGCGCTGAAGCTTTCTTT.

The chain combines TRBV5-1 with TRBJ2-7; 13 bases fit TRBD2. Germline assignment: CDR1 SGHRS and CDR2 YFSETQ. The CDR3 totals 18 residues. J gave up 6 bases and V 3 bases, and 15 bases lay outside the gene matches. This CDR3 reads CASSSSRTSGSWSGEQYF. The CDR3 DNA sequence: TGCGCCAGCAGCTCTTCCCGGACTAGCGGGAGTTGGTCGGGCGAGCAGTACTTC.

This clone came up once. The chain uses TRBV2 and TRBJ1-5; D is undetermined. Germline V gene data show CDR1 as SNHLY and CDR2 as FYNNEI. V was pared by 8 bases and J by 7 bases, with 12 bases between. There are 12 residues in the CDR3. The CDR3 sequence: CASGGEGQPQHF. In DNA form, the CDR3 reads TGTGCCAGCGGCGGGGAAGGCCAGCCCCAGCATTTT.

The rearrangement joins TRBV7-2 to TRBJ2-5; 9 bases align to TRBD1. The J call may be faulty, since TRBJ2-7 better matches the DNA end. The CDR3 is made up of 16 amino acids. Germline CDR1 is SGHTA and CDR2 is FQGNSA. CDR3: CASRFDLGTGRSEQYF. In nucleotides, the CDR3 is TGTGCCAGCAGGTTTGACCTGGGGACAGGGAGGTCCGAGCAGTACTTC.

The chain combines TRBV21-1 with TRBJ2-7; TRBD1 reflects the table's D call only, with no check against the DNA. TRBV21-1 is a pseudogene segment. There are 16 residues in the CDR3. The CDR3 spells CASSARRRDRAYEQYF. The CDR3, as DNA: TGTGCCAGCAGCGCAAGACGCCGGGACAGGGCCTACGAGCAGTACTTC.

J is TRBJ2-3 and V is TRBV7-2; D possibly corresponds to TRBD1 (7 bases). The germline V gene has CDR1 SGHTA and CDR2 FQGNSA. Trimming shortened V by 5 bases and J by 2 bases, and 20 bases separated the two germline ends. The CDR3 runs 17 residues. The CDR3 sequence is CASSKGQLARPTDTQYF. The DNA for the CDR3 is TGTGCCAGCAGCAAGGGACAGCTAGCGCGTCCCACAGATACGCAGTATTTT.

This chain joins TRBV4-1 and TRBJ2-5; TRBD2 matches 8 bases. This CDR3 region has 16 residues. The germline V gene has CDR1 MGHRA and CDR2 YSYEKL. With V trimmed by 3 bases and J by 5 bases, 11 bases remained unmatched. CDR3 sequence (DNA): TGCGCCAGCAGCCAGCTCAGCGGGGGTGGAGCCGAGACCCAGTACTTC. It codes for CASSQLSGGGAETQYF.

The chain employs TRBV11-3 and TRBJ2-7; no clear D gene. This CDR3 has 12 amino acids. V dropped 0 bases and J dropped 2 bases, with 2 bases sitting between them. Germline CDR1 is SGHNT and CDR2 is YENEEA. The CDR3 nucleotides read TGTGCCAGCAGCTTAGAGGCCTACGAGCAGTACTTC. Its translation: CASSLEAYEQYF. The whole variable domain, filled in from reference TRBV11-3 and TRBJ2-7, reads EAGVVQSPRYKIIEKKQPVAFWCNPISGHNTLYWYLQNLGQGPELLIRYENEEAVDDSQLPKDRFSAERLKGVDSTLKIQPAELGDSAVYLCASSLEAYEQYFGPGTRLTVT.

V and J are TRBV27 and TRBJ2-4; either TRBD1 or TRBD2 may fit D (5 bases each). V lost 7 bases and J lost 1, with 20 bases in between. The CDR3 is 17 amino acids. Per the germline V gene, CDR1 is MNHEY and CDR2 is SMNVEV (reference sequence). For the CDR3, the DNA is TGTGCCAGCAATACCACAATTCCCGGGACGGCCAAAAACATTCAGTACTTC. It translates to CASNTTIPGTAKNIQYF.

This clone was observed a single time. The chain links TRBV30 to TRBJ2-1; 9 nucleotides agree with TRBD2. The CDR3 is 16 residues long. Per germline, CDR1 GTSNPN and CDR2 SVGIG (reference sequence). V lost 1 base and J lost 8; bases outside the gene matches: 12. The CDR3 sequence is CAWSDGGRAAGDEQFF. The CDR3 region has the DNA TGTGCCTGGAGTGATGGCGGGAGGGCCGCAGGGGATGAGCAGTTCTTC.

DNA of the CDR3: TGTGCCTGGAGTGCACGGGCCCAGGGGAGGATTGGCAATCAGCCCCAGCATTTT. It yields the protein CAWSARAQGRIGNQPQHF. The chain joins TRBV30 to TRBJ1-5; TRBD1 is a possible D gene (6 bases). The V end was cut by 1 base, the J end by 2 bases, with 21 bases between. The germline gives CDR1 GTSNPN, CDR2 SVGIG (reference sequence). The CDR3 is 18 residues long.

The J gene is TRBJ2-5, the V gene TRBV10-3; 8 nucleotides agree with TRBD1. The junction had 4 bases not matched to a gene; V was cut back by 5 bases and J by 2 bases. The CDR3 spans 14 residues. Per the germline V gene, CDR1 is ENHRY and CDR2 is SYGVKD. The CDR3: CAISKDRAQETQYF. The CDR3 coding sequence is TGTGCCATCAGTAAGGACAGGGCACAAGAGACCCAGTACTTC.